This T cell receptor beta chain was identified during a study of blood T cell repertoires in COVID-19. Source study methods: How many nucleated cells were present was estimated from reference gene primer amplification. Profiled with immunoSEQ multiplex PCR; TCRdb holds only in-frame clones, not every one. D and trimming were read from the DNA, whereas the V and J calls and clone size are those reported in that table. The table records 200,000 to 250,000 clones, 84% of them present only once. The sequence was obtained from a woman in her sixties or seventies with acute or convalescent COVID-19. Source material: peripheral blood.

The CDR3 DNA is TGTGCCAGTAGTATAGTTGGGGGGGAGCAGTTCTTC. Its translation: CASSIVGGEQFF. The chain joins TRBV19 to TRBJ2-1; perhaps TRBD2 as D (6 bases). From germline, CDR1 is LNHDA and CDR2 SQIVND (reference sequence). CDR3 length: 12 residues. V lost 1 base and J 10 bases, leaving 8 bases between the germline ends.